This TCR beta chain was recovered during a study of Ad26.COV2.S vaccination and SARS-CoV-2 variants. Study findings and constraints: Vaccinees and placebo recipients showed similar non-spike TCR breadth. Reported findings describe substantial breadth in spike-specific CD8+ and CD4+ T cell responses following vaccination.

Per the germline V gene, CDR1 is MNHEY and CDR2 is SMNVEV (reference sequence). V gave up 6 bases and J gave up 5 bases; unmatched junction bases: 4. The CDR3 extends over 13 amino acids. Treatment denoted: roughly 18 received Ad26.COV2.S at low or high dose, single or two shots; roughly five received placebo; per-sample allocation not given. Day 63 after the first vaccine or placebo injection was the time point for sampling. In Boston, the donor was an adult between 18-55 years of age. Assay: immunoSEQ multiplex PCR; the TCRdb copy retains only in-frame clones and omits some. This sample has about 400,000 clones, with about 91% found just once. A note on this clone: Its antigen is undetermined.

The chain links TRBV27 to TRBJ2-1, with TRBD1 identical over 7 bases. Sequenced here: peripheral blood, sampled in a trial of Ad26.COV2.S vaccine versus placebo. The TCR comes from a person aged 18-60 years who received the Ad26.COV2.S COVID-19 vaccine or a placebo. The CDR3 bases are TGTGCCAGCAGGCTGACAGGGAACAATGAGCAGTTCTTC. This sequence encodes CASRLTGNNEQFF.